This T cell receptor beta chain emerged from a study of blood T cells in healthy people across ages. Study context: Capturing about one barcoded beta molecule per two T cells was achieved by template switching. Points from the study as a whole: Unsorted PBMCs ruled out conclusive naive versus antigen-experienced comparison.

As regards this clonotype: The antigen remains undetermined.

Germline CDR1 and CDR2: DFQATT and SNEGSKA (reference sequence). The CDR3 is 11 residues long. V lost 6 bases to trimming and J lost 7 bases, with 10 bases between them. A second PCR, run for roughly 6 to 11 cycles, used a sample-barcoded 5' primer plus a J-beta primer mix. TCRdb re-called the 5' RACE reads through MiXCR, storing one row per CDR3 protein. The table shows 700,000 to 850,000 distinct CDR3 sequences, with approximately 53% occurring only once. The source is a man older than 75 in good health. The chain links TRBV20-1 to TRBJ2-1, with a possible D match to TRBD2 (5 bases). The sequenced sample was blood. CDR3 in amino acids: CSAPRGNEQFF. CDR3 DNA sequence: TGCAGTGCCCCTCGGGGTAATGAGCAGTTCTTC.